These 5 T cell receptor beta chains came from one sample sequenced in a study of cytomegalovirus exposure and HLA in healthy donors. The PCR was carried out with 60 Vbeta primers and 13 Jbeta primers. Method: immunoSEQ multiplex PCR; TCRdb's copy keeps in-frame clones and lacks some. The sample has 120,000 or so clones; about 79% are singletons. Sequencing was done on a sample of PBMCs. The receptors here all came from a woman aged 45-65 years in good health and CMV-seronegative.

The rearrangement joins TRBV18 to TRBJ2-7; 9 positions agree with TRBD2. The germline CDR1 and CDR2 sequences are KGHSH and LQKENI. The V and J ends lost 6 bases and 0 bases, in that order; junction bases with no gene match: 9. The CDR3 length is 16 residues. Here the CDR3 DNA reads TGTGCCAGCTCCCGCCGAAGCGGGAGGAGCTCCTACGAGCAGTACTTC. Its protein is CASSRRSGRSSYEQYF. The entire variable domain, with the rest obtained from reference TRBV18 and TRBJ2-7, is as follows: NAGVMQNPRHLVRRRGQEARLRCSPMKGHSHVYWYRQLPEEGLKFMVYLQKENIIDESGMPKERFSAEFPKEGPSILRIQQVVRGDSAAYFCASSRRSGRSSYEQYFGPGTRLTVT.

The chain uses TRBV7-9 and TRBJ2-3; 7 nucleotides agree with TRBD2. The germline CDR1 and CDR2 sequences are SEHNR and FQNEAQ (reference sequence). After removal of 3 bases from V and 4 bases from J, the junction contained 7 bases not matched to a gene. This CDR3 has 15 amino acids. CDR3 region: CASSFGAGVADTQYF. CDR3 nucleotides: TGTGCCAGCAGCTTTGGTGCGGGAGTCGCAGATACGCAGTATTTT.

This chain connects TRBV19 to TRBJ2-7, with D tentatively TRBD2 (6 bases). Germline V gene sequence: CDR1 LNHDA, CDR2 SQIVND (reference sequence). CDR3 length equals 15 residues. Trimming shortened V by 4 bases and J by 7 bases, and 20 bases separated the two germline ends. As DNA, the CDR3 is TGTGCCAGTAGTACATTTCAGGGAGGAGCGCGGGAGCAGTACTTC. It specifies CASSTFQGGAREQYF.

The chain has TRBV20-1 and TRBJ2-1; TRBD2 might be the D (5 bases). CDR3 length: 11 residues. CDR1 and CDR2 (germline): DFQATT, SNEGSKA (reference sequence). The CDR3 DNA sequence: TGCAGCGGAGGCGCCTACAATGAGCAGTTCTTC. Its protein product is CSGGAYNEQFF.

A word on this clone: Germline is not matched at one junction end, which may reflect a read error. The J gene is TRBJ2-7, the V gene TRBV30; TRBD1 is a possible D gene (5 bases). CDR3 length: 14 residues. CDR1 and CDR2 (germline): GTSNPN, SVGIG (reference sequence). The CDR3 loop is CAWSRSRAGRGINF. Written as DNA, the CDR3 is TGTGCCTGGAGTCGTTCTAGGGCCGGAAGGGGTATAAACTTC.